This TCR beta chain appears in the sequencing data of a study of post-analysis software for immune sequencing data. This clonotype was counted only a few times. The antigen is undetermined. The CDR3 totals 13 residues. V lost 5 bases to trimming and J lost 3 bases, with 8 bases between them. Germline V gene data show CDR1 as MNHNS and CDR2 as SASEGT. Study-wide results and caveats: Same-batch samples co-clustered strongly by F measure. A few TRBV segments occurring more often in patients than controls included TRBV5-6, TRBV5-1 and TRBV20-1.

Incorporated into the TCR beta cDNA libraries were unique molecular identifiers, which served to reduce PCR and sequencing biases. TCRdb called the PCR reads again in MiXCR, with one record for every CDR3 protein. The sample carries 820,000 or so distinct CDR3 sequences, under 70% recorded once. This TCR was recovered from a girl aged 10 to 17 with multiple sclerosis. This chain uses TRBV6-1 with TRBJ1-5, with a weak D call TRBD1 (5 bases). Material: blood. This CDR3 is CASSRQYNQPQHF. The CDR3 region has the DNA TGTGCCAGCAGTAGACAGTACAATCAGCCCCAGCATTTT.